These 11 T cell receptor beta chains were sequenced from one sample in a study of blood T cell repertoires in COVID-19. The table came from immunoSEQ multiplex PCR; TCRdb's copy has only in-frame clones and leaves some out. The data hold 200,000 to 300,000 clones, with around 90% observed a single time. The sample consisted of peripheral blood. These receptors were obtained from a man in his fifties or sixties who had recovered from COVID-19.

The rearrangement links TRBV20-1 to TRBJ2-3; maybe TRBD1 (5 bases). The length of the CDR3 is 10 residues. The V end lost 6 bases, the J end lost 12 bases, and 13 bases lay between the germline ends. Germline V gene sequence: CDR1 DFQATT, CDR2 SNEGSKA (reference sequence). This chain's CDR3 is CSALQGPQYF. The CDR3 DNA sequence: TGCAGTGCCCTCCAGGGTCCCCAGTATTTT.

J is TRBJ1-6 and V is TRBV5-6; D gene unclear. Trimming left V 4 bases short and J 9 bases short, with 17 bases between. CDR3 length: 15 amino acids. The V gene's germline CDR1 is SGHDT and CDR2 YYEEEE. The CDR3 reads CASSLGSSNGSPLHF. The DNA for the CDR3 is TGTGCCAGCAGCCTCGGTTCAAGTAATGGTTCACCCCTCCACTTT.

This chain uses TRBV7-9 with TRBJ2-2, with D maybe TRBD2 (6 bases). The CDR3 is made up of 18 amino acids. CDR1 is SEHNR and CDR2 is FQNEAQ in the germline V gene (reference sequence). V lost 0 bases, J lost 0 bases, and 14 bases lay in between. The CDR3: CASSLARDAGPNTGELFF. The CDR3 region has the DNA TGTGCCAGCAGCTTAGCGCGGGATGCGGGCCCGAACACCGGGGAGCTGTTTTTT.

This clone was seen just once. The chain's CDR3 is CASSHGDSPYEQYF. For the CDR3, the DNA is TGTGCCAGCAGCCACGGGGATAGTCCCTACGAGCAGTACTTC. The chain employs TRBV3-1 (or the pseudogene TRBV3-2) and TRBJ2-7; possibly TRBD2 for D (5 bases). Germline CDR1 and CDR2: LGHDT and YNNKEL (reference sequence). The CDR3 sequence is 14 residues long. The ends were cut back, 3 bases at V and 2 bases at J, with 11 bases in the middle.

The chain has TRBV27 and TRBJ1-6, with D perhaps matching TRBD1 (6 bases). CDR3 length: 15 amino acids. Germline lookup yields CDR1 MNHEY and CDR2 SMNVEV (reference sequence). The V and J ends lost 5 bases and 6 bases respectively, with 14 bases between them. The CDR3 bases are TGTGCCAGCAGTCTCCCAACAGGGCCTAATTCACCCCTCCACTTT. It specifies CASSLPTGPNSPLHF.

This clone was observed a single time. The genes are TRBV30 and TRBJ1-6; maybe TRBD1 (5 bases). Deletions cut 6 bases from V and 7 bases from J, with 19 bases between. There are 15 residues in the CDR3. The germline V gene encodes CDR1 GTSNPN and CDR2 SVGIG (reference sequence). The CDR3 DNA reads TGTGCCTGTTCTACTGCGGGACTTTTAAATTCACCCCTCCACTTT. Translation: CACSTAGLLNSPLHF.

CDR3 nucleotides: TGTGCCACCAGCGGTGTACCCAGGGGAAGCGGGGAGCTGTTTTTT. It translates to CATSGVPRGSGELFF. The J gene is TRBJ2-2, the V gene TRBV15; perhaps TRBD1 as D (6 bases). Germline CDR1 LNHNV, CDR2 YYDKDF (reference sequence). This CDR3 region has 15 residues. V was trimmed by 5 bases and J by 7 bases, leaving 17 bases between them. The entire variable domain, with the rest obtained from reference TRBV15 and TRBJ2-2, is as follows: DAMVIQNPRYQVTQFGKPVTLSCSQTLNHNVMYWYQQKSSQAPKLLFHYYDKDFNNEADTPDNFQSRRPNTSFCFLDIRSPGLGDTAMYLCATSGVPRGSGELFFGEGSRLTVL.

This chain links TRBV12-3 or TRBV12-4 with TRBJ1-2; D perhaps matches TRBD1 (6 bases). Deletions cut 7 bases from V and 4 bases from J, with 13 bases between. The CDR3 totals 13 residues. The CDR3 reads CASTSSTGYGYTF. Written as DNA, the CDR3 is TGTGCCAGCACCTCCTCGACAGGCTATGGCTACACCTTC.

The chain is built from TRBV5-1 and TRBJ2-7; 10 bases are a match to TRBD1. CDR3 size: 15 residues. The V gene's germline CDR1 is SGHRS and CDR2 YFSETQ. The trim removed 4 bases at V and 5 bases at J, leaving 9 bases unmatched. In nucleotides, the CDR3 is TGCGCCAGCAGCAGAATTGGGACAGGGGTGGACGAGCAGTACTTC. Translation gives CASSRIGTGVDEQYF.

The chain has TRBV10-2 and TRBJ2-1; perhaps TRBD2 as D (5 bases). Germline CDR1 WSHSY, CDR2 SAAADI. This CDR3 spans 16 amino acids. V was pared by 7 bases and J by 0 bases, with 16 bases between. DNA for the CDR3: TGCGCCAGCATGGGGAGACTCCCAAGCTCCTACAATGAGCAGTTCTTC. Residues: CASMGRLPSSYNEQFF.

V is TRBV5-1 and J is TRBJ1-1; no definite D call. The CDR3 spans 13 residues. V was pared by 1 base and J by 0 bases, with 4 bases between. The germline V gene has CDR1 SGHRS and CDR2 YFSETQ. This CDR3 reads CASSLLVNTEAFF. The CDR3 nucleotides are TGCGCCAGCAGCTTGCTTGTGAACACTGAAGCTTTCTTT. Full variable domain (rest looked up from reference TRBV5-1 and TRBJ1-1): KAGVTQTPRYLIKTRGQQVTLSCSPISGHRSVSWYQQTPGQGLQFLFEYFSETQRNKGNFPGRFSGRQFSNSRSEMNVSTLELGDSALYLCASSLLVNTEAFFGQGTRLTVV.